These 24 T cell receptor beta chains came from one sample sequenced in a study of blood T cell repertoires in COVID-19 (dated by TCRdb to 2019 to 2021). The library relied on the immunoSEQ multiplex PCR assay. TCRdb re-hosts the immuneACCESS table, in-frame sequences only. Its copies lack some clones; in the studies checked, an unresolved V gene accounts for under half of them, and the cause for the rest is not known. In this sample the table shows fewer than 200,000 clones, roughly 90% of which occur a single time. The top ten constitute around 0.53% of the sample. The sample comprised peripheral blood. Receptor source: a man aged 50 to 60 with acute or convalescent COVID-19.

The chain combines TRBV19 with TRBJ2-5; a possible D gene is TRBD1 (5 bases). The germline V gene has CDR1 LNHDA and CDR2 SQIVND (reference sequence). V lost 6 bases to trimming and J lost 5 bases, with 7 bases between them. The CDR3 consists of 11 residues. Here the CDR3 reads CASRAGETQYF. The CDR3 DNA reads TGTGCCAGTAGGGCAGGGGAGACCCAGTACTTC.

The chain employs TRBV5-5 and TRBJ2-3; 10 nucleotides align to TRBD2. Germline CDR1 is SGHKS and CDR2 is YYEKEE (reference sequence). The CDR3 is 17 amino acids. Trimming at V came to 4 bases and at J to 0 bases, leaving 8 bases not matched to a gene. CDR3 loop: CASSIRSGGTSTDTQYF. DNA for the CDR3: TGTGCCAGCAGCATACGTAGCGGGGGGACTAGCACAGATACGCAGTATTTT.

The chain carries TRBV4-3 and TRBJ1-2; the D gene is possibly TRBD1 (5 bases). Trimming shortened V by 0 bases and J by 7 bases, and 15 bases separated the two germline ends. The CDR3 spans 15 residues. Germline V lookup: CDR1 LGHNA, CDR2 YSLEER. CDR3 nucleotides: TGCGCCAGCAGCCAAGAGGGGCAGGCGGCCTCTGGCTACACCTTC. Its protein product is CASSQEGQAASGYTF.

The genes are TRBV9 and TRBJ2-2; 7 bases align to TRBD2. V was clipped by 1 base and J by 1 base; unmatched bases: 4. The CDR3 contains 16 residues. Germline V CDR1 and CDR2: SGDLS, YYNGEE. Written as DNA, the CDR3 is TGTGCCAGCAGCGTATATGGGACTAAGAACACCGGGGAGCTGTTTTTT. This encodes CASSVYGTKNTGELFF.

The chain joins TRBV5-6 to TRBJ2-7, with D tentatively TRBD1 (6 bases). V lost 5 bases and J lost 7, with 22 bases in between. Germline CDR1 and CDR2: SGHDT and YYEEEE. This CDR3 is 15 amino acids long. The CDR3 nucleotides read TGTGCCAGCAGTTCTCCAGGGGTCGGGTCGGGGGAGCAGTACGTC. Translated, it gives CASSSPGVGSGEQYV.

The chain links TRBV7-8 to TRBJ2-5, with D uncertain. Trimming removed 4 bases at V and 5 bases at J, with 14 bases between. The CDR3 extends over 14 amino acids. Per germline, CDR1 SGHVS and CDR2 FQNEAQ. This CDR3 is CASSSQALGETQYF. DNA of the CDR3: TGTGCCAGCAGCTCCCAGGCTTTGGGTGAGACCCAGTACTTC.

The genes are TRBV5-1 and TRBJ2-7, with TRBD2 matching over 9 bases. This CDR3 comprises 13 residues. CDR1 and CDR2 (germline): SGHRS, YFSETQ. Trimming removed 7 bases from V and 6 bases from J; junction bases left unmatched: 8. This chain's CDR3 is CASRGLAFAEQYF. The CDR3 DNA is TGCGCCAGCCGGGGACTAGCTTTCGCCGAGCAGTACTTC.

The DNA for the CDR3 is TGTGCCAGCAGCTCGACAGTCTATAATTCACCCCTCCACTTT. Translation: CASSSTVYNSPLHF. This chain links TRBV7-2 with TRBJ1-6, with a possible D match to TRBD1 (5 bases). The CDR3 is 14 amino acids. V gave up 4 bases and J gave up 3 bases, with 7 bases separating them. Per the germline V gene, CDR1 is SGHTA and CDR2 is FQGNSA.

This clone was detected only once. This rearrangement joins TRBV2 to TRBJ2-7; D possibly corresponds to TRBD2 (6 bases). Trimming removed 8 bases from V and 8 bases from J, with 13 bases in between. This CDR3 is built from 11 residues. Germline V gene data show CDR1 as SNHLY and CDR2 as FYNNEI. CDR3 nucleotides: TGTGCCAGCGGAGGGGAATTCAAGCAGTACGTC. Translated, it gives CASGGEFKQYV.

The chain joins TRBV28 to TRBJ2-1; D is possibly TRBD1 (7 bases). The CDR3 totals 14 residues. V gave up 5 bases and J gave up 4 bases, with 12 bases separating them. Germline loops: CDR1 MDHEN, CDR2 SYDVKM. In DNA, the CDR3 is TGTGCCAGCAGTGGGGGGACAGCTTACAATGAGCAGTTCTTC. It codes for CASSGGTAYNEQFF.

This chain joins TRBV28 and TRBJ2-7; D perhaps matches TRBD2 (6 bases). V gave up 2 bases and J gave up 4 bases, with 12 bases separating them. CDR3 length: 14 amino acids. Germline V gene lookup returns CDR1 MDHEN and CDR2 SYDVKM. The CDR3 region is CASSLGRGGYEQYF. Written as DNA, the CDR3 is TGTGCCAGCAGTTTAGGCCGTGGGGGGTACGAGCAGTACTTC.

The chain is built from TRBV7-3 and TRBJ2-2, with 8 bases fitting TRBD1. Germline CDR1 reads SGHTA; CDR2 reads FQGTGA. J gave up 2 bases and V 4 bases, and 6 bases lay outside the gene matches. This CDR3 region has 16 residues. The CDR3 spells CASSYFGTGNTGELFF. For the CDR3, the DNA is TGTGCCAGCAGCTATTTCGGGACAGGAAACACCGGGGAGCTGTTTTTT.

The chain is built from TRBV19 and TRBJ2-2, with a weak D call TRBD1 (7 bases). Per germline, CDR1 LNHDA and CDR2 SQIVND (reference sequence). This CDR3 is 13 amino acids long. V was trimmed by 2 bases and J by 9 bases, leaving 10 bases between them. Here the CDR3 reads CASSIQGGRELFF. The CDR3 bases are TGTGCCAGTAGTATACAGGGGGGCCGGGAGCTGTTTTTT.

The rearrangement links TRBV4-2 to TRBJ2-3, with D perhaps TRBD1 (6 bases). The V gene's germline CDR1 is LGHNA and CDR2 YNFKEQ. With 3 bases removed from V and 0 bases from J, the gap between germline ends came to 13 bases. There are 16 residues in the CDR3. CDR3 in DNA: TGTGCCAGCAGCCATACCGGGACACCTAGCACAGATACGCAGTATTTT. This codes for CASSHTGTPSTDTQYF.

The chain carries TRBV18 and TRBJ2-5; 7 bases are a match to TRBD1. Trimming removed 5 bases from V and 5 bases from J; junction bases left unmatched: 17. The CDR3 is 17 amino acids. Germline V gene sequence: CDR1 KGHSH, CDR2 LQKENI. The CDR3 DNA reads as TGTGCCAGCTCAACGGTTGACAGGGCCACGGGCGGCGAGACCCAGTACTTC. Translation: CASSTVDRATGGETQYF.

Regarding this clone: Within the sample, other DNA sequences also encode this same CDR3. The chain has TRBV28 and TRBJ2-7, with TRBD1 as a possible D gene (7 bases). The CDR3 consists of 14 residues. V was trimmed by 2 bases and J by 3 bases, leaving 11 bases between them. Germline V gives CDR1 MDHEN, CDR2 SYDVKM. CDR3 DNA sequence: TGTGCCAGCAGTTTAGGAGGGACAGTCTACGAGCAGTACGTC. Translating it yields CASSLGGTVYEQYV.

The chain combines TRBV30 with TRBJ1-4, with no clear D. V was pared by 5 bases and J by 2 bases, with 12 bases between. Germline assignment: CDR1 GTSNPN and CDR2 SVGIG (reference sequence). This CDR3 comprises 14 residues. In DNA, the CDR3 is TGTGCCTGGCGCCCGAGGAGTACTAATGAAAAACTGTTTTTT. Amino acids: CAWRPRSTNEKLFF.

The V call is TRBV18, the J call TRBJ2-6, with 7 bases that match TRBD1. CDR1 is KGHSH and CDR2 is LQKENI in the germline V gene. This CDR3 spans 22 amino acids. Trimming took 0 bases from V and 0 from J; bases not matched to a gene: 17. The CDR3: CASSPPGTANLWESSGANVLTF. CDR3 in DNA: TGTGCCAGCTCACCACCTGGGACAGCAAACCTCTGGGAAAGCTCTGGGGCCAACGTCCTGACTTTC.

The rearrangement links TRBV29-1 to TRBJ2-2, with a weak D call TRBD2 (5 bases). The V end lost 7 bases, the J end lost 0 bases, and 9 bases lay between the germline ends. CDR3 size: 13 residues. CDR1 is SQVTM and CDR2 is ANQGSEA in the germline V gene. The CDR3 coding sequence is TGCAGCGCCAAACTAGCGAACACCGGGGAGCTGTTTTTT. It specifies CSAKLANTGELFF.

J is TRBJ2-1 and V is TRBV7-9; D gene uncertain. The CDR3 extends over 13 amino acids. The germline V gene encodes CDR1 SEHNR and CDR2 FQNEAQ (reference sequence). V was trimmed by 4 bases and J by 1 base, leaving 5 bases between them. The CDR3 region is CASSSASYNEQFF. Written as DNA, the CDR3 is TGTGCCAGCAGCTCCGCGTCCTACAATGAGCAGTTCTTC.

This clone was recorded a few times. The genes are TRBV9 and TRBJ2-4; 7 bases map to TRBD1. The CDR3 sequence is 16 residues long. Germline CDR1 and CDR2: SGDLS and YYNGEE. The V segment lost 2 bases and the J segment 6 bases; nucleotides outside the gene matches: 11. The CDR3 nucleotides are TGTGCCAGCAGCGTTGGGACAGCTGTTGAGGGAAACATTCAGTACTTC. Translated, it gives CASSVGTAVEGNIQYF.

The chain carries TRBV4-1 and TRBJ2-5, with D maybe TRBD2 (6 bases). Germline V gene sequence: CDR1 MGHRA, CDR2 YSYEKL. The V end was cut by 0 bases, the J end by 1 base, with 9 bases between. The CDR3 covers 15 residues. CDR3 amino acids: CASSQDPGSQETQYF. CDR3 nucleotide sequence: TGCGCCAGCAGCCAAGATCCCGGGAGCCAAGAGACCCAGTACTTC.

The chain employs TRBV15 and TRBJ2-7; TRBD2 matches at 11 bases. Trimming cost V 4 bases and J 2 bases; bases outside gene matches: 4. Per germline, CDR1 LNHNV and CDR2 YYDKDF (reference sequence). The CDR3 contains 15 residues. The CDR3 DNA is TGTGCCACCAGCACCCTAGCGGGAGGTGCCTACGAGCAGTACTTC. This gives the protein CATSTLAGGAYEQYF.

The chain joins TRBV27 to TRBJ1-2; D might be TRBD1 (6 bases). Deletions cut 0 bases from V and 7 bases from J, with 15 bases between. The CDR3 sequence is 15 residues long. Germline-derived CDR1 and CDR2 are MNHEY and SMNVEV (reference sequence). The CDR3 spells CASSLSRGGGGGYTF. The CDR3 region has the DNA TGTGCCAGCAGTTTATCGAGGGGGGGCGGAGGTGGCTACACCTTC.